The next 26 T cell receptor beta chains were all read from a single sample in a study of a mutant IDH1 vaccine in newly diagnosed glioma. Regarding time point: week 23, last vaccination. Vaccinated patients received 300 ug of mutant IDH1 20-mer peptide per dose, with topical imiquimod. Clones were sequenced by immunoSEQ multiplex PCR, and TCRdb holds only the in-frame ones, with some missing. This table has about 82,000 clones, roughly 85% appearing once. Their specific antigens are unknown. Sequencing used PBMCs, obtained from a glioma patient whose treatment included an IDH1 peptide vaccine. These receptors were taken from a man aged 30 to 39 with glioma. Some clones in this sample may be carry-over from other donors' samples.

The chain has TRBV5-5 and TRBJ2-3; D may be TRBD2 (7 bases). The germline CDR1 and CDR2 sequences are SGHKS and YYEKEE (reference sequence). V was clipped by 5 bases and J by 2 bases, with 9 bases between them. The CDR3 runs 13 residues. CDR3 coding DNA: TGTGCCAGCAGACGGGGGGCCACAGATACGCAGTATTTT. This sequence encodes CASRRGATDTQYF. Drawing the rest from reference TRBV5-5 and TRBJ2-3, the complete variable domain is DAGVTQSPTHLIKTRGQQVTLRCSPISGHKSVSWYQQVLGQGPQFIFQYYEKEERGRGNFPDRFSARQFPNYSSELNVNALLLGDSALYLCASRRGATDTQYFGPGTRLTVL.

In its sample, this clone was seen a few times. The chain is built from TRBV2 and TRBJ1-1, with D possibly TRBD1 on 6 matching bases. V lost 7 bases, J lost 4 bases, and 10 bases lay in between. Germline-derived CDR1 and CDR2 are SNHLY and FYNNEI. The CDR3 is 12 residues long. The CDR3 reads CASTKGGTEAFF. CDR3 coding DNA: TGTGCCAGCACGAAGGGGGGCACTGAAGCTTTCTTT.

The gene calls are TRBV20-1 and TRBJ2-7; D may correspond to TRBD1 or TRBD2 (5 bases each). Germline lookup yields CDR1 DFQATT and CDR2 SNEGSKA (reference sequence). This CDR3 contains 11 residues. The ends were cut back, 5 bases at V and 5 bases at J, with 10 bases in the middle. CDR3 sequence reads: CSAVGDHEQYF. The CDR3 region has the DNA TGCAGTGCTGTAGGGGACCACGAGCAGTACTTC.

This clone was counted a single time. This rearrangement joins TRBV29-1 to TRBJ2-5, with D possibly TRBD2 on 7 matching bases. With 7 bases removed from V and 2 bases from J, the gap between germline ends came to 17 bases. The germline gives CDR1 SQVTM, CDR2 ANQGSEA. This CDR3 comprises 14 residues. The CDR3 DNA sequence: TGCAGCGCATCAAGGGGGGGCAATCAAGAGACCCAGTACTTC. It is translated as CSASRGGNQETQYF. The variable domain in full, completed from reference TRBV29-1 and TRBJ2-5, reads SAVISQKPSRDICQRGTSLTIQCQVDSQVTMMFWYRQQPGQSLTLIATANQGSEATYESGFVIDKFPISRPNLTFSTLTVSNMSPEDSSIYLCSASRGGNQETQYFGPGTRLLVL.

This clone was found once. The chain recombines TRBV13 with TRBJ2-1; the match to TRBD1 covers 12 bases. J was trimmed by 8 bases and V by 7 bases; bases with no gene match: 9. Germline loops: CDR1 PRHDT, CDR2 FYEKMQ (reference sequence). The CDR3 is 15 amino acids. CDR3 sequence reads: CASTSYGTGGDEQFF. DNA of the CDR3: TGTGCCAGCACCTCCTATGGGACAGGGGGCGATGAGCAGTTCTTC.

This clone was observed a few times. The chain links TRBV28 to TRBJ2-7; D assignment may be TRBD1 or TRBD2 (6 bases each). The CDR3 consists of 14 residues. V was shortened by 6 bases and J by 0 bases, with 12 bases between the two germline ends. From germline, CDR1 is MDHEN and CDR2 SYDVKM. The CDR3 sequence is CASRPRGGSYEQYF. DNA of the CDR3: TGTGCCAGCAGACCCAGGGGAGGCTCCTACGAGCAGTACTTC.

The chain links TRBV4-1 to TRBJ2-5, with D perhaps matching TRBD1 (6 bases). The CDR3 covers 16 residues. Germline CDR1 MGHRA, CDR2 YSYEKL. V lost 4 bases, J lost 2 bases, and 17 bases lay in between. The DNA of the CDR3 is TGCGCCAGCAGCCCGAATAGCGACAGGCGACAAGAGACCCAGTACTTC. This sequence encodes CASSPNSDRRQETQYF.

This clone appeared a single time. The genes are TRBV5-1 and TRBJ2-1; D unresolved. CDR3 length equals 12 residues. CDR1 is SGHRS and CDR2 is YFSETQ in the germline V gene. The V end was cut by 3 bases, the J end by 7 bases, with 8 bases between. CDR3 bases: TGCGCCAGCAGCTATAATTGGAATGAGCAGTTCTTC. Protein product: CASSYNWNEQFF.

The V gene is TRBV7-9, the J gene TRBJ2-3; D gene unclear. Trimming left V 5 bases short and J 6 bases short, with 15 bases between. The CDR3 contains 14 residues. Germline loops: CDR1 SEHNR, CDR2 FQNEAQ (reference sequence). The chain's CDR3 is CASSPRAGRDTQYF. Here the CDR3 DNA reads TGTGCCAGCAGCCCAAGAGCCGGCAGGGATACGCAGTATTTT.

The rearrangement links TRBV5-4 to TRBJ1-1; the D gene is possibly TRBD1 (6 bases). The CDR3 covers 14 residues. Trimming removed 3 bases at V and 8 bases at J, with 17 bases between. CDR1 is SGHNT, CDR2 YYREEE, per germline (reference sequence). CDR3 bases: TGTGCCAGCAGCTCCGAAATTATTGACAGGGAAGCTTTCTTT. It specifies CASSSEIIDREAFF.

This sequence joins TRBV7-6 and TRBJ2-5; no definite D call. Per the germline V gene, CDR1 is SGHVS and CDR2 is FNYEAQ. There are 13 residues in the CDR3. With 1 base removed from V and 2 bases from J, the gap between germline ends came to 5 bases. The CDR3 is CASSLELQETQYF. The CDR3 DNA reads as TGTGCCAGCAGCTTAGAACTGCAAGAGACCCAGTACTTC.

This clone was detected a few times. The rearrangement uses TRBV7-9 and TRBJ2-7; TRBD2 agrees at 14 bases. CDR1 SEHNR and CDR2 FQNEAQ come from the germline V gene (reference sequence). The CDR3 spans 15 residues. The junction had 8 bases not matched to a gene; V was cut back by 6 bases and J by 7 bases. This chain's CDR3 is CASSLGLAGDREQYF. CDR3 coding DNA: TGTGCCAGCAGTCTGGGACTAGCGGGAGATCGGGAGCAGTACTTC.

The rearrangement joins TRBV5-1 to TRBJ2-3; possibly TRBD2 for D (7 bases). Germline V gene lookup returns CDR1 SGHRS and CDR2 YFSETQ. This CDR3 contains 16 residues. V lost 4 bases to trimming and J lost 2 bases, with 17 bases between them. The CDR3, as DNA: TGCGCCAGCAGCCCCGTAGGGGGGGGGATCACAGATACGCAGTATTTT. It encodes CASSPVGGGITDTQYF.

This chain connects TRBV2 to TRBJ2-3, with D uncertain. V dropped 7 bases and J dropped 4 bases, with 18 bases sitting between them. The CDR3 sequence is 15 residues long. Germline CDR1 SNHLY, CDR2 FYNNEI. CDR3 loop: CASTLDGLVADTQYF. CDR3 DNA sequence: TGTGCCAGCACACTGGACGGGCTTGTCGCAGATACGCAGTATTTT.

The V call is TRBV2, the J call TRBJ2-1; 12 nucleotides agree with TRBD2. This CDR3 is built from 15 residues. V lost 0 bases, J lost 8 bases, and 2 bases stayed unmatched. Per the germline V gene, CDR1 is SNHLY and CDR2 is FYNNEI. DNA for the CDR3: TGTGCCAGCAGTGAAGCGACTAGCGGGAGTGATGAGCAGTTCTTC. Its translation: CASSEATSGSDEQFF.

The CDR3 DNA is TGTGCCAGCGTTGCAGCGGGGAGGGACTACGAGCAGTACTTC. Translating gives CASVAAGRDYEQYF. The chain couples TRBV27 to TRBJ2-7, with 7 bases fitting TRBD2. Germline V gene sequence: CDR1 MNHEY, CDR2 SMNVEV (reference sequence). There are 14 residues in the CDR3. The V and J ends lost 8 bases and 3 bases, in that order; junction bases with no gene match: 10.

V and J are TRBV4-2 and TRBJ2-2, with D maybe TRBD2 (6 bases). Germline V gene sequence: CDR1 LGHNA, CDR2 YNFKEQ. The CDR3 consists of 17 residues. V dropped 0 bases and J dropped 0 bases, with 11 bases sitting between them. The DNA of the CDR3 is TGTGCCAGCAGCCAAGACGTTACGGGGGCGAACACCGGGGAGCTGTTTTTT. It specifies CASSQDVTGANTGELFF.

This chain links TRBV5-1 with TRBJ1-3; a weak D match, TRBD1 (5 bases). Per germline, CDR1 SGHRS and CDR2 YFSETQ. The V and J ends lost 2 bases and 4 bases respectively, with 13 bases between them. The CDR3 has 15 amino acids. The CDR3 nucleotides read TGCGCCAGCAGCTTTGAGGGGCGCGGAGGAAACACCATATATTTT. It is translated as CASSFEGRGGNTIYF.

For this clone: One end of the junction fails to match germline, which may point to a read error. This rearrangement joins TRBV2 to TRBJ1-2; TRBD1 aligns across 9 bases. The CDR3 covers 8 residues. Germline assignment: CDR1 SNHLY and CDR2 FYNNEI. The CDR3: CVGQGYSF. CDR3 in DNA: TGTGTCGGACAGGGGTATTCCTTC.

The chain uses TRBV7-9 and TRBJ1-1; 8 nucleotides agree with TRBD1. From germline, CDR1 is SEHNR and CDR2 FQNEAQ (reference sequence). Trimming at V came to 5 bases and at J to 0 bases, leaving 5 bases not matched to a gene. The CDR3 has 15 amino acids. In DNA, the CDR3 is TGTGCCAGCAGCCCATCAGGGGGCATGAACACTGAAGCTTTCTTT. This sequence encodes CASSPSGGMNTEAFF.

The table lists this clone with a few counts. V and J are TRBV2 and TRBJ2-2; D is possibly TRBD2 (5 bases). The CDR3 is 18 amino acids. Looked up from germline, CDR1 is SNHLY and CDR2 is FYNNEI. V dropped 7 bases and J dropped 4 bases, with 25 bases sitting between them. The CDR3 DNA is TGTGCCAGCAAGAGTCAACACTCTTGGACTTTAAGCACCGGGGAGCTGTTTTTT. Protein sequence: CASKSQHSWTLSTGELFF.

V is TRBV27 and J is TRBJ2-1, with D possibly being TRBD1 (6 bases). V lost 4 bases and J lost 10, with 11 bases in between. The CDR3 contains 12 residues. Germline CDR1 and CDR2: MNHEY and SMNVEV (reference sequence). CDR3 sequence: CASSSQGTEQFF. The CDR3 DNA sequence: TGTGCCAGCAGTTCCCAGGGGACGGAGCAGTTCTTC.

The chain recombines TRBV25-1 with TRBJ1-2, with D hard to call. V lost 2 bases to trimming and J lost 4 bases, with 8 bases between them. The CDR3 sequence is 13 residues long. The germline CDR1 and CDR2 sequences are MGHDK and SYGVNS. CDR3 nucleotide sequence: TGTGCCAGCAGTGAAGGTTATGGCTATGGCTACACCTTC. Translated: CASSEGYGYGYTF.

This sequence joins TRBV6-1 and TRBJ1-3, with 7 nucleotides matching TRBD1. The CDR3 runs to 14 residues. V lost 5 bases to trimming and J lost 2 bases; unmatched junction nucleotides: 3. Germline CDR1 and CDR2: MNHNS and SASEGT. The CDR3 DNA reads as TGTGCCAGCAGTCCTGACAGGGCTGGAAACACCATATATTTT. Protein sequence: CASSPDRAGNTIYF.

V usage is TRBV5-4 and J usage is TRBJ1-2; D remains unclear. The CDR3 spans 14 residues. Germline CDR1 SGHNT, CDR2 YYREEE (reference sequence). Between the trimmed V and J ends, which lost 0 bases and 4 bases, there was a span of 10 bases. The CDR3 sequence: CASSLVEGGYGYTF. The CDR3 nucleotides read TGTGCCAGCAGCTTGGTTGAGGGTGGCTATGGCTACACCTTC.

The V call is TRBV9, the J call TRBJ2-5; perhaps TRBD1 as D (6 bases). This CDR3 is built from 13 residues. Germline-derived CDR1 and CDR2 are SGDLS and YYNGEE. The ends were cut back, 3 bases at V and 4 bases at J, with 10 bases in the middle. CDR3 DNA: TGTGCCAGCAGCGAAGGGGGTGCAGAGACCCAGTACTTC. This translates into CASSEGGAETQYF.